Listed below are T cell receptor beta chains from one sample, sequenced in a study of T-cell memory formation after mild COVID-19. TCRdb reprocessed the 5' RACE reads via MiXCR and lists one record per CDR3 protein. The sample has around 220,000 distinct CDR3 sequences, around 17% seen once. The sequenced sample consisted of PBMCs or a T cell subset sorted from them (not recorded which). Receptors were obtained from a man younger than 35 who had mild COVID-19 (a few samples of this study predate the infection). Cell type and time point are not known. CDR3s leave out the opening cysteine and the closing phenylalanine or tryptophan. Size is stated for part of the rows, as once, few or many counts, or as a class when the clone is expanded.

TRBV15	TRBJ1-1	few	ATSREIQTEAF
TRBV10-3	TRBJ1-5	many	AISDGNQPQH
TRBV6-2/TRBV6-3	TRBJ2-7	NA	ASSSWKGASEQY
TRBV7-3	TRBJ2-3	many	ASSFSSWTDTQY
TRBV7-9	TRBJ2-5	many	ASSLAPDKETQY
TRBV11-2	TRBJ2-5	NA	ASSKEVLQETQY
TRBV5-1	TRBJ1-4	NA	ASSLAGTSDEKLF
TRBV12-3/TRBV12-4	TRBJ2-5	NA	ASAEKETQY
TRBV5-1	TRBJ2-1	NA	ASSVQGGEQF
TRBV3-1	TRBJ2-1	NA	ASRTWGGEQF
TRBV12-3/TRBV12-4	TRBJ1-3	few	ASRTTGSGNTIY
TRBV5-1	TRBJ2-3	few	ASSLLGYGDTQY